What follows are 17 T cell receptor beta chains derived from one specimen sequenced in a study of metastatic and nonmetastatic thyroid tumors. Through MiXCR, TCRdb re-clonotyped the PCR reads. Counted here are about 21,000 clones, about 11% occurring once; the ten biggest clones make up about 8%. Before thyroid surgery, none of the patients had received any treatment. Input material: blood. All receptors come from a female donor with papillary thyroid cancer or a benign thyroid nodule (not recorded which). Some clones in this sample may be carry-over from other donors' samples.

This clone appeared many times. The chain recombines TRBV20-1 with TRBJ2-7; 12 nucleotides line up with TRBD2. V shed 3 bases and J 0 bases; nucleotides not matched to a gene: 9. The CDR3 loop spans 17 amino acids. Germline V gene sequence: CDR1 DFQATT, CDR2 SNEGSKA (reference sequence). CDR3 region: CSARATETSGSSYEQYF. The DNA for the CDR3 is TGCAGTGCTAGGGCCACGGAGACTAGCGGGAGCTCCTACGAGCAGTACTTC.

This clone is medium-sized by share. The chain recombines TRBV6-2 or TRBV6-3 with TRBJ2-5; D could derive from TRBD1 or TRBD2 (5 bases each). Between the trimmed V and J ends, which lost 0 bases and 5 bases, there was a span of 10 bases. Germline lookup yields CDR1 MNHEY and CDR2 SVGEGT. The CDR3 is 14 amino acids. In nucleotides, the CDR3 is TGTGCCAGCAGTTACTCGGGGGTTCAGGAGACCCAGTACTTC. Protein: CASSYSGVQETQYF.

This clone was detected ten times or more. The chain combines TRBV7-2 with TRBJ2-1; maybe TRBD2 (5 bases). The CDR3 loop spans 13 amino acids. The V gene lost 4 bases and the J gene lost 9 bases, with 13 bases spanning the gap. Germline V gene lookup returns CDR1 SGHTA and CDR2 FQGNSA. CDR3 sequence reads: CASSSTTRGEQFF. The CDR3 DNA reads as TGTGCCAGCAGCTCAACGACTCGGGGTGAGCAGTTCTTC. The whole variable domain, filled in from reference TRBV7-2 and TRBJ2-1, reads GAGVSQSPSNKVTEKGKDVELRCDPISGHTALYWYRQSLGQGLEFLIYFQGNSAPDKSGLPSDRFSAERTGGSVSTLTIQRTQQEDSAVYLCASSSTTRGEQFFGPGTRLTVL.

This clone came up a few times. As DNA, the CDR3 is TGTGCCAGCTCACCACGGCGGGAGTTGGATACGCAGTATTTT. Translated: CASSPRRELDTQYF. This chain uses TRBV18 with TRBJ2-3, with 7 positions matching TRBD2. V trimming: 1 base; J trimming: 6 bases; junction bases outside the gene matches: 4. The CDR3 runs 14 residues. The germline CDR1 and CDR2 sequences are KGHSH and LQKENI.

This chain joins TRBV5-6 and TRBJ2-3; D is perhaps TRBD2 (7 bases). Trimming left V 4 bases short and J 4 bases short, with 19 bases between. In germline, CDR1 is SGHDT, CDR2 YYEEEE. The CDR3 is made up of 16 amino acids. The CDR3 region is CASSRGADPSADTQYF. CDR3 in DNA: TGTGCCAGCAGCCGGGGGGCGGACCCTTCTGCAGATACGCAGTATTTT.

This clone has a count of ten or more. The genes are TRBV20-1 and TRBJ1-1; D unresolved. Between the trimmed V and J ends, which lost 2 bases and 0 bases, there was a span of 7 bases. Germline assignment: CDR1 DFQATT and CDR2 SNEGSKA (reference sequence). This CDR3 contains 13 residues. CDR3 nucleotides: TGCAGTGCTAGACCGTCCCTGAACACTGAAGCTTTCTTT. The encoded protein is CSARPSLNTEAFF.

Notes on this clone: A read error may be the cause here, since a much bigger clone is one base away. CDR3 in DNA: TGCAGTGCTCCTCCCTCGGGCGGGGGATCTGCTAATACGCAGTATTTT. The encoded protein is CSAPPSGGGSANTQYF. The V gene is TRBV20-1, the J gene TRBJ2-3; TRBD2 matches 7 bases. Germline V gene lookup returns CDR1 DFQATT and CDR2 SNEGSKA (reference sequence). There are 16 residues in the CDR3. V gave up 5 bases and J gave up 7 bases; unmatched junction bases: 18.

This clone was seen ten or more times. V usage is TRBV4-1 and J usage is TRBJ2-5, with TRBD2 identical over 13 bases. Germline lookup yields CDR1 MGHRA and CDR2 YSYEKL. The CDR3 has 15 amino acids. Trimming removed 4 bases from V and 5 bases from J; junction bases left unmatched: 4. CDR3 coding DNA: TGCGCCAGCAGCCCGGGACTAGCGGGAAGTGAGACCCAGTACTTC. Amino acids: CASSPGLAGSETQYF.

This clone has ten or more counts. The V call is TRBV20-1, the J call TRBJ2-1; TRBD1 agrees at 9 bases. Germline V lookup: CDR1 DFQATT, CDR2 SNEGSKA (reference sequence). CDR3 length: 12 amino acids. The ends lost 6 bases at V and 14 bases at J; junction bases unmatched: 11. The CDR3 spells CSAHGTGTEEFF. CDR3 coding DNA: TGCAGTGCCCACGGGACAGGGACCGAGGAGTTCTTC.

This clone was detected many times. The chain recombines TRBV6-1 with TRBJ2-1, with D possibly TRBD2 on 6 matching bases. V lost 5 bases, J lost 9 bases, and 23 bases lay in between. The germline CDR1 and CDR2 sequences are MNHNS and SASEGT. The CDR3 length is 16 residues. The CDR3 DNA is TGTGCCAGCAGTTACGGCTTCATCCAGGGAGGAAGTGAGCAGTTCTTC. Its protein product is CASSYGFIQGGSEQFF.

In its sample, this clone ranks as medium-sized (0.01 to 0.1%). The rearrangement joins TRBV6-2 or TRBV6-3 to TRBJ1-5, with a tentative D call TRBD1 (5 bases). Trimming stripped 2 bases from V and 6 bases from J, with 11 bases between. The CDR3 runs 14 residues. Germline loops: CDR1 MNHEY, CDR2 SVGEGT. In DNA, the CDR3 is TGTGCCAGCAGTTACCAGGGAGTGAGTCAGCCCCAGCATTTT. Translation gives CASSYQGVSQPQHF.

This clone appeared many times. The genes are TRBV18 and TRBJ1-2, with a tentative D call TRBD1 (5 bases). V gave up 4 bases and J gave up 5 bases, with 17 bases separating them. Germline V gene lookup returns CDR1 KGHSH and CDR2 LQKENI. This CDR3 has 15 amino acids. The CDR3 region has the DNA TGTGCCAGCTCACTCTCGGGCAGGGAAATATATGGCTACACCTTC. Translating it yields CASSLSGREIYGYTF.

This clone was seen at least ten times. V gene TRBV2 combines with J gene TRBJ2-2, with TRBD2 as a possible D gene (5 bases). CDR1 and CDR2 (germline): SNHLY, FYNNEI. With 6 bases removed from V and 6 bases from J, the gap between germline ends came to 14 bases. The CDR3 sequence is 14 residues long. CDR3 sequence: CASRGLAQPGELFF. The CDR3 region has the DNA TGTGCCAGCAGGGGCTTAGCGCAGCCCGGGGAGCTGTTTTTT.

This clone came up many times. The V gene is TRBV5-1, the J gene TRBJ2-3; 10 positions match TRBD2. J was trimmed by 2 bases and V by 4 bases; bases with no gene match: 7. Germline V gene data show CDR1 as SGHRS and CDR2 as YFSETQ. CDR3 length equals 16 residues. The CDR3: CASSRGLASSTDTQYF. CDR3 DNA: TGCGCCAGCAGCAGGGGACTAGCGAGCTCCACAGATACGCAGTATTTT. The whole variable domain, remainder taken from reference TRBV5-1 and TRBJ2-3, is KAGVTQTPRYLIKTRGQQVTLSCSPISGHRSVSWYQQTPGQGLQFLFEYFSETQRNKGNFPGRFSGRQFSNSRSEMNVSTLELGDSALYLCASSRGLASSTDTQYFGPGTRLTVL.

This clone was recorded a few times. This may be a read error: a much more frequent sequence differs by one nucleotide. CDR3 sequence: CSAWDRVGTMNTEAFF. CDR3 in DNA: TGCAGTGCCTGGGACAGGGTAGGGACTATGAACACTGAAGCTTTCTTT. The V call is TRBV20-1, the J call TRBJ1-1; 9 bases are a match to TRBD1. CDR1 and CDR2 (germline): DFQATT, SNEGSKA (reference sequence). V lost 6 bases and J lost 0; bases outside the gene matches: 11. The CDR3 covers 16 residues.

This clone occurred many times. This sequence joins TRBV5-1 and TRBJ1-5, with D unclear. Germline lookup yields CDR1 SGHRS and CDR2 YFSETQ. Trimming shortened V by 5 bases and J by 7 bases, and 13 bases separated the two germline ends. This CDR3 spans 13 amino acids. The CDR3 DNA follows: TGCGCCAGCAGGCTCGAGGCCGGCCAGCCCCAGCATTTT. Translating gives CASRLEAGQPQHF.

The chain has TRBV2 and TRBJ2-7; D gene ambiguous. CDR3 length: 12 residues. With 3 bases removed from V and 2 bases from J, the gap between germline ends came to 5 bases. Germline CDR1 is SNHLY and CDR2 is FYNNEI. In nucleotides, the CDR3 is TGTGCCAGCAGTGATGGGGCCTACGAGCAGTACTTC. It codes for CASSDGAYEQYF. The whole variable domain, remainder taken from reference TRBV2 and TRBJ2-7, is EPEVTQTPSHQVTQMGQEVILRCVPISNHLYFYWYRQILGQKVEFLVSFYNNEISEKSEIFDDQFSVERPDGSNFTLKIRSTKLEDSAMYFCASSDGAYEQYFGPGTRLTVT.